Below are 7 T cell receptor beta chains sequenced from a single sample in a study of blood T cell repertoires in COVID-19. The method was immunoSEQ multiplex PCR; TCRdb's version includes in-frame clones alone and lacks a portion of them. The sample shows under 300,000 clones, 85% to 95% of them seen only once. The material sequenced was PBMCs or T cells enriched from blood (not recorded which). These receptors all stem from a woman aged 18-30 years who had recovered from COVID-19.

This chain connects TRBV5-4 to TRBJ1-4, with TRBD1 matching 10 bases. The CDR3 is 16 residues long. Germline assignment: CDR1 SGHNT and CDR2 YYREEE (reference sequence). V was clipped by 4 bases and J by 8 bases; unmatched bases: 11. Written as DNA, the CDR3 is TGTGCCAGCAGCCTGGCCCGGGACAGGGGTGAGGAAAAACTGTTTTTT. It codes for CASSLARDRGEEKLFF.

The chain links TRBV10-3 to TRBJ1-2; TRBD1 matches 12 bases. With 8 bases clipped from V and 14 bases from J, the junction kept 6 bases outside the gene matches. The CDR3 has 11 amino acids. Germline lookup yields CDR1 ENHRY and CDR2 SYGVKD. The CDR3 spells CAIGGDRGQTF. The DNA of the CDR3 is TGTGCCATCGGCGGGGACAGGGGGCAAACCTTC.

The rearrangement uses TRBV7-9 and TRBJ2-3, with D perhaps TRBD1 (6 bases). This CDR3 spans 15 amino acids. Germline CDR1 is SEHNR and CDR2 is FQNEAQ (reference sequence). V lost 4 bases, J lost 4 bases, and 15 bases lay in between. The DNA for the CDR3 is TGTGCCAGCAGCTCCCCAACAGGGAGTTCAGATACGCAGTATTTT. Translating it yields CASSSPTGSSDTQYF. Variable domain in full (rest from reference TRBV7-9 and TRBJ2-3): DTGVSQNPRHKITKRGQNVTFRCDPISEHNRLYWYRQTLGQGPEFLTYFQNEAQLEKSRLLSDRFSAERPKGSFSTLEIQRTEQGDSAMYLCASSSPTGSSDTQYFGPGTRLTVL.

The chain has TRBV5-1 and TRBJ2-5; 8 positions agree with TRBD2. Germline trimming cut 0 bases from V and 0 bases from J; bases unmatched to any gene: 4. There are 16 residues in the CDR3. The germline V gene has CDR1 SGHRS and CDR2 YFSETQ. The CDR3 nucleotides are TGCGCCAGCAGCTTGGCTCCTAGCGGGTACCAAGAGACCCAGTACTTC. Translation gives CASSLAPSGYQETQYF.

V is TRBV4-2 and J is TRBJ2-3; 9 bases agree with TRBD2. The germline CDR1 and CDR2 sequences are LGHNA and YNFKEQ. The CDR3 loop spans 16 amino acids. With 5 bases clipped from V and 2 bases from J, the junction kept 8 bases outside the gene matches. The chain's CDR3 is CASSATSGRYTDTQYF. In DNA form, the CDR3 reads TGTGCCAGCAGCGCTACTAGCGGGCGCTACACAGATACGCAGTATTTT.

The CDR3 coding sequence is TGTGCCAGTAGCCCCAACAGGGGAAGGGGCACTGAAGCTTTCTTT. Encoded protein: CASSPNRGRGTEAFF. V is TRBV19 and J is TRBJ1-1; TRBD1 matches 7 bases. Trimming at V came to 6 bases and at J to 4 bases, leaving 11 bases not matched to a gene. The germline V gene encodes CDR1 LNHDA and CDR2 SQIVND (reference sequence). This CDR3 has 15 amino acids.

The sample holds a few counts of this clone. The rearrangement links TRBV4-1 to TRBJ2-7; tentative D call: TRBD2 (5 bases). The germline gives CDR1 MGHRA, CDR2 YSYEKL. Between the trimmed V and J ends, which lost 6 bases and 5 bases, there was a span of 17 bases. The CDR3 extends over 14 amino acids. The CDR3 DNA reads as TGCGCCAGCAGTTTCCGGAGGCAGTCGGACGAGCAGTACTTC. It yields the protein CASSFRRQSDEQYF.